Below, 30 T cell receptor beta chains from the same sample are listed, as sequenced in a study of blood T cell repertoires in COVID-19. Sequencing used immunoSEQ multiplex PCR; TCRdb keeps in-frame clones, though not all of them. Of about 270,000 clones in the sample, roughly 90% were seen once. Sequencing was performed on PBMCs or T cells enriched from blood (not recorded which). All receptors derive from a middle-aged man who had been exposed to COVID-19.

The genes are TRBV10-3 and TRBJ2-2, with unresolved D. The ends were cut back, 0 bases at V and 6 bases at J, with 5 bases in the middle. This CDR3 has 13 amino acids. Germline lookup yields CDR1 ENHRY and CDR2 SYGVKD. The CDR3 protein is CAISESSPGELFF. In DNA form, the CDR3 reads TGTGCCATCAGTGAGTCGAGTCCCGGGGAGCTGTTTTTT.

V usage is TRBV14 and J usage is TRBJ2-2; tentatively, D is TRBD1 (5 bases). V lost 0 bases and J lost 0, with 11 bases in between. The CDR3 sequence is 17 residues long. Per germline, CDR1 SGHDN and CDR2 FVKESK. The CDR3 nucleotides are TGTGCCAGCAGCCAAGATCTTCAGGGCCCGAACACCGGGGAGCTGTTTTTT. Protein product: CASSQDLQGPNTGELFF.

The CDR3 is CASSSTGFVNQPQHF. The DNA for the CDR3 is TGTGCCAGCAGTTCTACAGGGTTTGTAAATCAGCCCCAGCATTTT. The rearrangement joins TRBV28 to TRBJ1-5, with D perhaps TRBD1 (6 bases). Germline CDR1 MDHEN, CDR2 SYDVKM. The CDR3 spans 15 residues. The V end was cut by 4 bases, the J end by 4 bases, with 14 bases between.

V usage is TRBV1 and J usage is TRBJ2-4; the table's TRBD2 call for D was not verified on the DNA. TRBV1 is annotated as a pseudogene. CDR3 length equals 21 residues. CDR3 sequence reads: CTSSGTSSGTSANLAKNIQYF. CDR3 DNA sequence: TGCACCAGCAGCGGAACGAGCTCCGGGACTAGCGCGAACTTAGCCAAAAACATTCAGTACTTC.

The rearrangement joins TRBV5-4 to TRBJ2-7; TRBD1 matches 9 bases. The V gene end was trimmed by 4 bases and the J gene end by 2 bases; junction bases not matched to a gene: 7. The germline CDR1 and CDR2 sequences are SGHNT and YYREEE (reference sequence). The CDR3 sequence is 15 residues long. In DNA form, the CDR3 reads TGTGCCAGCAGCCCTGGGACAGGGAAGGCCTACGAGCAGTACTTC. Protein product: CASSPGTGKAYEQYF.

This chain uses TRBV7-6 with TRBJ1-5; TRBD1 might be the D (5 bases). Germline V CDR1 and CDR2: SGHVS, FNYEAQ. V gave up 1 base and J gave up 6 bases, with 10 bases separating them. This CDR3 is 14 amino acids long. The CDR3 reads CASSLGGTTQPQHF. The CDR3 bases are TGTGCCAGCAGCTTAGGGGGGACTACTCAGCCCCAGCATTTT.

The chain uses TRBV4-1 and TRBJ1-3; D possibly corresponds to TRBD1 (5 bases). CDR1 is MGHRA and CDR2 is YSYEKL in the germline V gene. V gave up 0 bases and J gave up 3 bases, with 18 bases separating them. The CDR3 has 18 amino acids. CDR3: CASSQDVSTGIIGNTIYF. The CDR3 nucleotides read TGCGCCAGCAGCCAAGATGTCTCCACAGGAATTATTGGAAACACCATATATTTT.

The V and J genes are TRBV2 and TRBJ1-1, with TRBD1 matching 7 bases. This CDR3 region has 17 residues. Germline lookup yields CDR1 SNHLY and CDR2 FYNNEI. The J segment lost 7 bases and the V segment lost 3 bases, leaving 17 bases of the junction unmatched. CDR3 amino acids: CASSDGFSTGSGGEAFF. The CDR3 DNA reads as TGTGCCAGCAGTGATGGGTTCAGCACCGGTTCAGGGGGTGAAGCTTTCTTT.

DNA of the CDR3: TGCGCCAGCAGTCAATCGGGACTTAAGAGGGAGACCCAGTACTTC. Its translation is CASSQSGLKRETQYF. The chain links TRBV23-1 to TRBJ2-5; a possible D gene is TRBD2 (6 bases). TRBV23-1 is filed as an ORF, its function uncertain. Trimming stripped 0 bases from V and 5 bases from J, with 13 bases between. The CDR3 contains 15 residues.

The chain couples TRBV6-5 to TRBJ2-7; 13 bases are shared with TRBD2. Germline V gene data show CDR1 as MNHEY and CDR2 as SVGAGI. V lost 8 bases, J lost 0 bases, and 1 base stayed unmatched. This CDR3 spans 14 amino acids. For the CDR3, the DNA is TGTGCCAGCCGGACTAGCGGGAGCTCCTACGAGCAGTACTTC. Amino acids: CASRTSGSSYEQYF.

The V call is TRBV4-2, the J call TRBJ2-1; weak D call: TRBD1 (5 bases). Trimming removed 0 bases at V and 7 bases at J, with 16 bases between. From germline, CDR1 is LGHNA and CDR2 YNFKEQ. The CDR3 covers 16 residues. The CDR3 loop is CASSQDLGRARNEQFF. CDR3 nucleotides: TGTGCCAGCAGCCAAGATCTGGGCAGGGCTAGAAATGAGCAGTTCTTC.

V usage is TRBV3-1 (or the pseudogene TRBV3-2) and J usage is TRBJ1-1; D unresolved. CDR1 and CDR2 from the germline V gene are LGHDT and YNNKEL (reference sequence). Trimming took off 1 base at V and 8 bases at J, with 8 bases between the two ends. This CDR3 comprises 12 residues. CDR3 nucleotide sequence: TGTGCCAGCAGCCAAGGGTCCGAGGAAGCTTTCTTT. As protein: CASSQGSEEAFF.

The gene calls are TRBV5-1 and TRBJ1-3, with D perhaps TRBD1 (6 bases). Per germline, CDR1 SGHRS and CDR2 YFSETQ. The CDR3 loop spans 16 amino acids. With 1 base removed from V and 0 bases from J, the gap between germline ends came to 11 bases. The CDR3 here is CASSLTGPSSGNTIYF. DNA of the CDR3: TGCGCCAGCAGCTTGACAGGGCCGAGCTCTGGAAACACCATATATTTT.

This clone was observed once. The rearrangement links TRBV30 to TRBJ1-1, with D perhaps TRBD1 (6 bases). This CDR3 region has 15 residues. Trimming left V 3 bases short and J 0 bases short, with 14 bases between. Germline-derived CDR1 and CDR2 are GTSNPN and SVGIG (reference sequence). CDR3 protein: CAWSRDINMNTEAFF. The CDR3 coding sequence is TGTGCCTGGAGCCGGGACATCAACATGAACACTGAAGCTTTCTTT.

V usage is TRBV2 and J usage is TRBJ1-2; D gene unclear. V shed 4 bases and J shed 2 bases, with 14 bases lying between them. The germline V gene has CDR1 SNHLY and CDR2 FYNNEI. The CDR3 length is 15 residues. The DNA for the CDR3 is TGTGCCAGCAGTGCAACTCTAAGCCTCAACTATGGCTACACCTTC. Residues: CASSATLSLNYGYTF. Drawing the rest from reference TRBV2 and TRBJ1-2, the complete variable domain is EPEVTQTPSHQVTQMGQEVILRCVPISNHLYFYWYRQILGQKVEFLVSFYNNEISEKSEIFDDQFSVERPDGSNFTLKIRSTKLEDSAMYFCASSATLSLNYGYTFGSGTRLTVV.

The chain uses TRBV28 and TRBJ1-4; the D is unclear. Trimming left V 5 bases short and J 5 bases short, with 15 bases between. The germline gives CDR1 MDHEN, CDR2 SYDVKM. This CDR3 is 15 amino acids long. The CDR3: CASSQVDGKNEKLFF. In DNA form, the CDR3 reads TGTGCCAGCAGTCAGGTGGACGGGAAAAATGAAAAACTGTTTTTT.

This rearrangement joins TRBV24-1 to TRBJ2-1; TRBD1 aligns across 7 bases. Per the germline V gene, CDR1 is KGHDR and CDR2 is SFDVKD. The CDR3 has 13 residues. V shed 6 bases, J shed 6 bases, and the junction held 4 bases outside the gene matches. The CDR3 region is CATSRQGGNEQFF. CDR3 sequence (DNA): TGTGCCACCAGTAGACAGGGCGGCAATGAGCAGTTCTTC.

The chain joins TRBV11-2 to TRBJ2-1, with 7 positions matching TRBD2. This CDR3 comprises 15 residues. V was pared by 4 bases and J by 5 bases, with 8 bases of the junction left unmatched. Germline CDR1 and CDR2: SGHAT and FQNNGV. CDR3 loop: CASSWARTRNNEQFF. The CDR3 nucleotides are TGTGCCAGCAGCTGGGCCCGGACTAGGAACAATGAGCAGTTCTTC.

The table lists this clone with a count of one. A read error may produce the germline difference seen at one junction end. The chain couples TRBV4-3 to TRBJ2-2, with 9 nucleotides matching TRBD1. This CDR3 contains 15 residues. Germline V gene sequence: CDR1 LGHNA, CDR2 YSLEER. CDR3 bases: TGCGCCAGCAGCCAGGGGACAGGGAACCCCGGGGAGCTGTTTTTT. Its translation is CASSQGTGNPGELFF.

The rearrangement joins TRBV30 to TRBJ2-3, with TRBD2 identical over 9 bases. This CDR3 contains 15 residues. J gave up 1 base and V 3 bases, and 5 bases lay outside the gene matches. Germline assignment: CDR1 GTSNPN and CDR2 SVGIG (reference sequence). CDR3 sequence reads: CAWSGSGRGTDTQYF. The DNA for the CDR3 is TGTGCCTGGAGCGGTAGCGGGAGAGGCACAGATACGCAGTATTTT.

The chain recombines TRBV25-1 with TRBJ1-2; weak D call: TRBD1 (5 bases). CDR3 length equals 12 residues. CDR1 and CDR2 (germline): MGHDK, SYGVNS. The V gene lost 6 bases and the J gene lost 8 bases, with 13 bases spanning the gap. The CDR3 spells CASRVGGEGYTF. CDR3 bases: TGTGCCAGCAGAGTTGGGGGGGAAGGCTACACCTTC.

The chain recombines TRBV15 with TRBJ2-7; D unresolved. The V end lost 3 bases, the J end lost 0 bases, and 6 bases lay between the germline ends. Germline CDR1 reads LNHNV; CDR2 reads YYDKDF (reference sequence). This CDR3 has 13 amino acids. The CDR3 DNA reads TGTGCCACCAGCAGGGAGAGCTCCTACGAGCAGTACTTC. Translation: CATSRESSYEQYF. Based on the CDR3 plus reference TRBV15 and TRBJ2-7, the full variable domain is DAMVIQNPRYQVTQFGKPVTLSCSQTLNHNVMYWYQQKSSQAPKLLFHYYDKDFNNEADTPDNFQSRRPNTSFCFLDIRSPGLGDTAMYLCATSRESSYEQYFGPGTRLTVT.

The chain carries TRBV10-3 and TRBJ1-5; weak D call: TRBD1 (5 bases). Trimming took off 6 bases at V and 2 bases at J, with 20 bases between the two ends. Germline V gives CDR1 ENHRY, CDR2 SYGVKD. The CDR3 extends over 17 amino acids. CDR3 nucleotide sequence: TGTGCCATCAGGGAAAATCTACAGGCGGGAGGCAATCAGCCCCAGCATTTT. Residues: CAIRENLQAGGNQPQHF.

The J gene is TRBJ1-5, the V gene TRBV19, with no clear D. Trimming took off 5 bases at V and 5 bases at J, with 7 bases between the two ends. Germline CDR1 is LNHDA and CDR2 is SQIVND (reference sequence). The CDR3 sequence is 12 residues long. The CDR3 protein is CASSLRDQPQHF. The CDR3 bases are TGTGCCAGTAGTCTTCGGGATCAGCCCCAGCATTTT.

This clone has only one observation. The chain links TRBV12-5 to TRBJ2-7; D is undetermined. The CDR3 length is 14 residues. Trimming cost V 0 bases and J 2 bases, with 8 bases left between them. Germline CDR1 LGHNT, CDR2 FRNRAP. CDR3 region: CASGLVGRTYEQYF. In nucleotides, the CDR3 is TGTGCTAGTGGTTTGGTAGGCAGGACCTACGAGCAGTACTTC. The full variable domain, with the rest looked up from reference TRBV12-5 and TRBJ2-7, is DARVTQTPRHKVTEMGQEVTMRCQPILGHNTVFWYRQTMMQGLELLAYFRNRAPLDDSGMPKDRFSAEMPDATLATLKIQPSEPRDSAVYFCASGLVGRTYEQYFGPGTRLTVT.

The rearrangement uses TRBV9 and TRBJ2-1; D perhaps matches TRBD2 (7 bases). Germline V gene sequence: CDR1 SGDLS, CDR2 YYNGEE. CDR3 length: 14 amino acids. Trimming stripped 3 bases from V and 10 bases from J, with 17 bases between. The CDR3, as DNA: TGTGCCAGCAGCGCCACTAGGGGGGGCAGAGAGCAGTTCTTC. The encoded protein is CASSATRGGREQFF.

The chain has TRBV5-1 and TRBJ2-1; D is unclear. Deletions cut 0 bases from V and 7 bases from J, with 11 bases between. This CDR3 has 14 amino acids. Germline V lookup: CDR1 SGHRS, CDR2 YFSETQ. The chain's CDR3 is CASSLVVGSNEQFF. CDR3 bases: TGCGCCAGCAGCTTGGTGGTGGGCTCTAATGAGCAGTTCTTC.

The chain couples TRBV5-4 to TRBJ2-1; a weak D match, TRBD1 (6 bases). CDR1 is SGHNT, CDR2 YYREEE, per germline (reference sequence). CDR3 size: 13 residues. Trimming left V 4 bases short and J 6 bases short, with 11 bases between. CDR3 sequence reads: CASSPQGSNEQFF. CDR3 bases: TGTGCCAGCAGCCCGCAGGGGTCCAATGAGCAGTTCTTC.

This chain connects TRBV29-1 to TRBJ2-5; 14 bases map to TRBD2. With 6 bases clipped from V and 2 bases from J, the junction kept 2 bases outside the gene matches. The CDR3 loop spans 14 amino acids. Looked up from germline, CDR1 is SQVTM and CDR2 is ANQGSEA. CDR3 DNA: TGCAGCGTCGGACTAGCGGGAGGACAAGAGACCCAGTACTTC. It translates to CSVGLAGGQETQYF.

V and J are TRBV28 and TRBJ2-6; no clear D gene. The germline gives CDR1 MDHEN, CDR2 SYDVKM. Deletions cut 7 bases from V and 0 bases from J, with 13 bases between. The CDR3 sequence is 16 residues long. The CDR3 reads CASKYIRGSGANVLTF. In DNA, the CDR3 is TGTGCCAGCAAGTACATCCGTGGCTCTGGGGCCAACGTCCTGACTTTC.